This is a list of T cell receptor beta chains from one sample in a study of beta chain features in type 1 diabetes. Data came from immunoSEQ multiplex PCR; TCRdb stores just in-frame clones and leaves some out. This sample has around 650,000 clones, with around 12% found just once. Input material: naive CD4+ T cells from blood. These receptors were collected from a man between 25 and 39 years old with type 1 diabetes. The CDR3 runs from the conserved cysteine through the conserved F or W. D genes are given only for firm matches. Size is stated for part of the rows, as once, few or many counts, or as a class when the clone is expanded.

V: TRBV7-9
J: TRBJ2-3
size: few
D: TRBD1
CDR3: CASSTRTGLGTDTQYF
DNA: TGTGCCAGCAGCACGAGGACAGGGCTCGGCACAGATACGCAGTATTTT

V: TRBV18
J: TRBJ2-7
size: few
D: NA
CDR3: CASSPPAGGDLEQYF
DNA: TGTGCCAGCTCACCACCGGCCGGGGGAGACCTCGAGCAGTACTTC

V: TRBV5-8
J: TRBJ1-1
size: few
D: TRBD1
CDR3: CASSSRTGGPRTEAFF
DNA: TGTGCCAGCAGCTCGAGGACAGGGGGCCCGCGGACTGAAGCTTTCTTT

V: TRBV29-1
J: TRBJ1-2
size: NA
D: NA
CDR3: CSVVGPGWLGGYTF
DNA: TGCAGCGTTGTTGGGCCAGGGTGGTTGGGTGGCTACACCTTC

V: TRBV7-9
J: TRBJ2-7
size: NA
D: NA
CDR3: CAGNRVPELFGQYF
DNA: TGTGCCGGCAACAGGGTCCCTGAACTATTTGGGCAGTACTTC

V: TRBV7-2
J: TRBJ1-4
size: NA
D: NA
CDR3: CASSAQLTTANEKLFF
DNA: TGTGCCAGCAGCGCACAGCTAACGACAGCTAATGAAAAACTGTTTTTT

V: TRBV28
J: TRBJ1-5
size: once
D: TRBD1
CDR3: CASSLRQGRNQPQHF
DNA: TGTGCCAGCAGTCTCCGACAGGGCCGGAATCAGCCCCAGCATTTT

V: TRBV10-3
J: TRBJ1-5
size: NA
D: NA
CDR3: CAIKGDRGSNQPQHF
DNA: TGTGCCATCAAAGGCGACCGAGGGAGCAATCAGCCCCAGCATTTT

V: TRBV18
J: TRBJ2-1
size: few
D: NA
CDR3: CASSLTDSNEQFF
DNA: TGTGCCAGCTCACTAACCGACAGCAATGAGCAGTTCTTC

V: TRBV18
J: TRBJ1-2
size: few
D: NA
CDR3: CASSPLASQGYYGYTF
DNA: TGTGCCAGCTCACCTCTGGCCTCACAGGGATACTATGGCTACACCTTC

V: TRBV18
J: TRBJ1-1
size: many
D: NA
CDR3: CASSPGQNTEAFF
DNA: TGTGCCAGCTCACCAGGACAGAACACTGAAGCTTTCTTT

V: TRBV6-5
J: TRBJ2-7
size: NA
D: NA
CDR3: CASSYSGAAAYEQYF
DNA: TGTGCCAGCAGTTACTCAGGGGCGGCCGCTTACGAGCAGTACTTC

V: TRBV18
J: TRBJ2-1
size: few
D: TRBD1
CDR3: CASETGTGSNEQFF
DNA: TGTGCCAGCGAAACCGGGACAGGCAGCAATGAGCAGTTCTTC

V: TRBV9
J: TRBJ2-1
size: NA
D: NA
CDR3: CASSVAPRSGGPSYNEQFF
DNA: TGTGCCAGCAGCGTCGCCCCCAGGTCCGGGGGGCCTTCCTACAATGAGCAGTTCTTC

V: TRBV29-1
J: TRBJ1-1
size: few
D: NA
CDR3: CSVHTRVMNTEAFF
DNA: TGCAGCGTGCATACCAGGGTGATGAACACTGAAGCTTTCTTT

V: TRBV5-1
J: TRBJ2-5
size: few
D: NA
CDR3: CASSRPDGAQETQYF
DNA: TGCGCCAGCAGCAGACCCGACGGGGCCCAAGAGACCCAGTACTTC

V: TRBV7-2
J: TRBJ1-2
size: few
D: NA
CDR3: CASSLEARDYGYTF
DNA: TGTGCCAGCAGCTTAGAGGCCAGGGACTATGGCTACACCTTC

V: TRBV30
J: TRBJ2-3
size: NA
D: NA
CDR3: CAWSVSTGTQYF
DNA: TGTGCCTGGAGTGTAAGTACGGGTACGCAGTATTTT

V: TRBV28
J: TRBJ1-2
size: NA
D: NA
CDR3: CASSLDLRNYGYTF
DNA: TGTGCCAGCAGTTTGGATCTACGGAACTATGGCTACACCTTC

V: TRBV30
J: TRBJ1-6
size: NA
D: NA
CDR3: CAWSSGSVGALHF
DNA: TGTGCCTGGAGTTCCGGGTCTGTAGGGGCCCTCCACTTT

V: TRBV29-1
J: TRBJ1-2
size: NA
D: NA
CDR3: CSGMGAYGYTF
DNA: TGCAGCGGGATGGGGGCCTATGGCTACACCTTC

V: TRBV30
J: TRBJ2-2
size: few
D: TRBD1
CDR3: CAWSKVLGQGIKTGTGELFF
DNA: TGTGCCTGGAGTAAGGTTCTGGGACAGGGTATAAAAACGGGGACCGGGGAGCTGTTTTTT

V: TRBV7-2
J: TRBJ2-5
size: few
D: NA
CDR3: CASRNIGHQETQYF
DNA: TGTGCCAGCAGAAACATCGGACATCAAGAGACCCAGTACTTC

V: TRBV6-5
J: TRBJ1-6
size: NA
D: NA
CDR3: CASSYGYNSPLHF
DNA: TGTGCCAGCAGTTACGGGTATAATTCACCCCTCCACTTT

V: TRBV5-1
J: TRBJ2-3
size: NA
D: NA
CDR3: CASSFGRDATDTQYF
DNA: TGCGCCAGCAGCTTCGGCAGGGACGCCACAGATACGCAGTATTTT

V: TRBV11-2
J: TRBJ2-5
size: NA
D: NA
CDR3: CASSGNQETQYF
DNA: TGTGCCAGCAGCGGAAACCAAGAGACCCAGTACTTC

V: TRBV7-3
J: TRBJ2-2
size: few
D: NA
CDR3: CASSLRQANTGELFF
DNA: TGTGCCAGCAGCTTAAGGCAGGCGAACACCGGGGAGCTGTTTTTT

V: TRBV5-4
J: TRBJ1-4
size: NA
D: NA
CDR3: CASSLRSGENEKLFF
DNA: TGTGCCAGCAGCTTAAGATCGGGGGAGAATGAAAAACTGTTTTTT

V: TRBV11-2
J: TRBJ2-6
size: few
D: NA
CDR3: CASSLVAGPSGANVLTF
DNA: TGTGCCAGCAGCTTAGTGGCAGGGCCCTCTGGGGCCAACGTCCTGACTTTC

V: TRBV30
J: TRBJ1-5
size: NA
D: TRBD1
CDR3: CAWSERDRVQPQHF
DNA: TGTGCCTGGAGCGAACGTGACAGGGTTCAGCCCCAGCATTTT

V: TRBV6-5
J: TRBJ2-7
size: NA
D: NA
CDR3: CASSYSTYYEQYF
DNA: TGTGCCAGCAGTTACTCGACGTACTACGAGCAGTACTTC

V: TRBV11-2
J: TRBJ1-3
size: NA
D: NA
CDR3: CASSPGSAGNTIYF
DNA: TGTGCCAGCAGCCCTGGTTCGGCTGGAAACACCATATATTTT

V: TRBV14
J: TRBJ1-6
size: NA
D: TRBD1
CDR3: CASSRDSLNSPLHF
DNA: TGTGCCAGCAGCCGGGACAGCCTTAATTCACCCCTCCACTTT

V: TRBV27
J: TRBJ2-6
size: few
D: NA
CDR3: CASSLPGAGANVLTF
DNA: TGTGCCAGCAGTTTACCCGGGGCCGGGGCCAACGTCCTGACTTTC

V: TRBV4-3
J: TRBJ2-3
size: NA
D: NA
CDR3: CASSQEREVDTQYF
DNA: TGCGCCAGCAGCCAAGAAAGGGAGGTAGATACGCAGTATTTT

V: TRBV6-5
J: TRBJ2-2
size: NA
D: NA
CDR3: CASSYSSGWGTGELFF
DNA: TGTGCCAGCAGTTACTCGTCGGGCTGGGGAACCGGGGAGCTGTTTTTT